This TCR beta chain was retrieved from a study of T cells expressing NK-cell markers. CDR1 SEHNR and CDR2 FQNEAQ come from the germline V gene (reference sequence). This CDR3 contains 14 residues. TCRdb re-called the 5' RACE reads and shows each CDR3 protein once, DNA omitted. This listing includes about 150,000 distinct CDR3 sequences. The TCR comes from a woman aged 45-60 years in good health. Sequencing used blood T cells: a sorted CD56 or NKG2C T cell subset, CD4+ or CD8+ T cells, or bulk PBMC T cells (not recorded which). V is TRBV7-9 and J is TRBJ2-2; the D call from TCRdb, TRBD1, cannot be confirmed without DNA. The CDR3 is CASSFPQGTGELFF.